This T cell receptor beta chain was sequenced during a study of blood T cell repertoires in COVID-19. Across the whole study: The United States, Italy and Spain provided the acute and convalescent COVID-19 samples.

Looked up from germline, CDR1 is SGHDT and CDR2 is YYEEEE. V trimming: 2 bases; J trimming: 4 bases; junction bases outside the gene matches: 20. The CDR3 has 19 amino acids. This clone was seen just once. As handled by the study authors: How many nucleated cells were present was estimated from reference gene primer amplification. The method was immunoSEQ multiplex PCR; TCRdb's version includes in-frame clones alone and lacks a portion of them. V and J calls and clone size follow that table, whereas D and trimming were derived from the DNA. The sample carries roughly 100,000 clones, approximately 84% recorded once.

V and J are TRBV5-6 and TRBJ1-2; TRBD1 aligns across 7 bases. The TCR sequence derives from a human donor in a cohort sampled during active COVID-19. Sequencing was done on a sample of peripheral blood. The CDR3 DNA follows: TGTGCCAGCAGCTTCAATCACTTAGGACAGGCCGACCGGCCCTATGGCTACACCTTC. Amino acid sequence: CASSFNHLGQADRPYGYTF.